The present T cell receptor beta chain was sequenced within a study of T cell repertoires in cytomegalovirus infection. As for the study in general: HLA-B-restricted CMV epitopes that are well studied, plus recently identified HLA-C-restricted ones, were used by the study.

One entry per CDR3 protein results from TCRdb running MiXCR on the reads. The data contain 680,000 or so distinct CDR3 sequences, about 30% of them singletons. As concerns this clonotype: As yet, its antigen is unknown.

This receptor was obtained from a human donor in good health (CMV status not recorded). Some clones in this sample may be carry-over from other donors' samples. The sample in question was cultured PBMCs, obtained from culture after CMV antigen stimulation.

The CDR3 DNA is TGTGCCAGCAGCTTAGTGGGACCCCCGACCGGGGAGCTGTTTTTT. Translation gives CASSLVGPPTGELFF. The chain carries TRBV7-9 and TRBJ2-2; the D call may be TRBD1 or TRBD2 (5 bases each). CDR1 SEHNR and CDR2 FQNEAQ come from the germline V gene (reference sequence). V lost 1 base and J 5 bases, leaving 11 bases between the germline ends. The CDR3 length is 15 residues.